This TCR beta chain is drawn from a study of cytomegalovirus exposure and HLA in healthy donors. Details on this clone: Its antigen is unidentified.

Germline V gene lookup returns CDR1 MGHRA and CDR2 YSYEKL. V gave up 3 bases and J gave up 4 bases; unmatched junction bases: 9. This CDR3 has 16 amino acids. Overall study findings and caveats: Reportedly, a later analysis found an Asian-associated ancestry cluster had fewer N-insertions than the approximately 640-donor mean. A missense DCLRE1C variant was associated with V- and J-gene trimming of TCR beta chains in a later analysis, and an independent cohort replicated the association.

A multiplex PCR was run with 60 Vbeta primers and 13 Jbeta primers. The data were produced by immunoSEQ multiplex PCR, yet TCRdb's version contains in-frame clones alone and is incomplete. The sample lists about 180,000 clones, more than 65% occurring once. The sequenced material came from PBMCs. The source of this sequence is a woman between 50 and 59 years old in good health and CMV-seronegative. This sequence joins TRBV4-1 and TRBJ2-3; the match to TRBD2 covers 8 bases. The CDR3 nucleotides are TGCGCCAGCAGCCAGATAAATAGCGGGGTGGCAGATACGCAGTATTTT. It encodes CASSQINSGVADTQYF.